A single sample gave rise to the 31 T cell receptor beta chains below, sequenced in a study of T-cell reconstitution after alpha-beta-depleted transplantation in children (dated by TCRdb to 2015 to 2016). The sample's treatment or condition, from its label and the paper: allogeneic hematopoietic cell transplantation with graft depleted of TCRalphabeta T cells and CD19 B cells. Libraries were constructed by PCR. TCRdb records Illumina HiSeq 2500 as the sequencer. TCR library preparation used molecular barcoding, with unique molecular identifiers applied to normalize quantification of the TCRbeta repertoire. TCRdb trimmed the raw reads at Q25, called clones with MiXCR and kept productive beta chains. One record per CDR3 amino acid sequence lists the most common genes and DNA. In this sample the table shows about a million distinct CDR3 sequences, about 29% of which occur a single time. Roughly 27% of the sample belongs to the ten largest clones.

This sample comprised PBMCs, mostly from graft donor cells, obtained 360 days after TCRalphabeta/CD19-depleted stem cell transplant. The receptors here all came from a boy younger than two who had a stem cell transplant for SCID, so the T cells may come from the graft donor.

This clonotype was observed many times. The V and J genes are TRBV9 and TRBJ2-2, with D tentatively TRBD1 (5 bases). Trimming took 9 bases from V and 6 from J, leaving 12 bases between them. CDR1 is SGDLS, CDR2 YYNGEE, per germline. The CDR3 is 12 amino acids. CDR3 residues: CATQTASGELFF. Written as DNA, the CDR3 is TGTGCCACCCAGACAGCGTCCGGGGAGCTGTTTTTT.

This clonotype came up a few times. The chain couples TRBV5-1 to TRBJ2-7; D remains unclear. Trimming left V 2 bases short and J 2 bases short, with 8 bases between. CDR3 size: 13 residues. Germline V gene lookup returns CDR1 SGHRS and CDR2 YFSETQ. The CDR3 sequence is CASSFDPTYEQYF. CDR3 in DNA: TGCGCCAGCAGCTTCGACCCCACCTACGAGCAGTACTTC.

This clonotype was seen a few times. This chain links TRBV18 with TRBJ2-1; D remains unclear. The CDR3 loop spans 14 amino acids. Trimming took 2 bases from V and 4 from J, leaving 9 bases between them. Germline CDR1 KGHSH, CDR2 LQKENI. CDR3 amino acids: CASSPMAVYNEQFF. CDR3 DNA: TGTGCCAGCTCACCAATGGCAGTTTACAATGAGCAGTTCTTC.

About this clonotype itself: One end of the junction is discordant with germline, which a read error may explain. V gene TRBV2 combines with J gene TRBJ1-2; weak D call: TRBD1 (5 bases). Germline assignment: CDR1 SNHLY and CDR2 FYNNEI. The CDR3 covers 15 residues. CDR3 bases: TGCACCTTCCGGGACGGAAAGACCCCTATCCGGGGCTACACCTTC. Protein product: CTFRDGKTPIRGYTF.

This chain uses TRBV18 with TRBJ2-1; D tentatively fits TRBD1 or TRBD2 (7 bases each). This CDR3 comprises 15 residues. In germline, CDR1 is KGHSH, CDR2 LQKENI. V lost 2 bases to trimming and J lost 4 bases, with 12 bases between them. CDR3 nucleotides: TGTGCCAGCTCACCAGGGAGGGGGCGATACAATGAGCAGTTCTTC. Protein: CASSPGRGRYNEQFF. Supplemented by reference TRBV18 and TRBJ2-1, the full variable domain reads NAGVMQNPRHLVRRRGQEARLRCSPMKGHSHVYWYRQLPEEGLKFMVYLQKENIIDESGMPKERFSAEFPKEGPSILRIQQVVRGDSAAYFCASSPGRGRYNEQFFGPGTRLTVL.

The chain has TRBV12-3 or TRBV12-4 and TRBJ2-3; D possibly corresponds to TRBD2 (6 bases). V lost 2 bases and J 1 base, leaving 10 bases between the germline ends. CDR3 length: 15 amino acids. This CDR3 is CASSLFGGRTDTQYF. For the CDR3, the DNA is TGTGCCAGCAGTTTATTCGGGGGTCGCACAGATACGCAGTATTTT.

This clonotype was seen a few times. This CDR3 reads CSARRRGPENYNEQFF. CDR3 DNA sequence: TGCAGTGCTAGAAGGAGGGGACCCGAAAACTACAATGAGCAGTTCTTC. V gene TRBV20-1 combines with J gene TRBJ2-1; tentatively, D is TRBD2 (6 bases). The CDR3 length is 16 residues. CDR1 and CDR2 from the germline V gene are DFQATT and SNEGSKA (reference sequence). Trimming pared 2 bases from V and 3 bases from J, leaving 17 bases between.

This clonotype has only a few counts. This chain connects TRBV5-1 to TRBJ1-1; D might be TRBD1 (6 bases). The CDR3 runs 14 residues. CDR1 and CDR2 from the germline V gene are SGHRS and YFSETQ. V was pared by 2 bases and J by 3 bases, with 11 bases between. CDR3 bases: TGCGCCAGCAGCTTCGACAGGAGTTACACTGAAGCTTTCTTT. It encodes CASSFDRSYTEAFF. Variable domain in full (rest from reference TRBV5-1 and TRBJ1-1): KAGVTQTPRYLIKTRGQQVTLSCSPISGHRSVSWYQQTPGQGLQFLFEYFSETQRNKGNFPGRFSGRQFSNSRSEMNVSTLELGDSALYLCASSFDRSYTEAFFGQGTRLTVV.

This sequence joins TRBV5-1 and TRBJ1-1; D ambiguous. V gave up 1 base and J gave up 0 bases, with 13 bases separating them. This CDR3 has 16 amino acids. The V gene's germline CDR1 is SGHRS and CDR2 YFSETQ. The CDR3 region is CASSLRQRGMNTEAFF. CDR3 DNA sequence: TGCGCCAGCAGCTTGCGGCAGAGAGGGATGAACACTGAAGCTTTCTTT.

This clonotype has more than one count but fewer than ten. The chain couples TRBV12-3 or TRBV12-4 to TRBJ1-2; tentative D call: TRBD1 (5 bases). The CDR3 totals 15 residues. The ends were cut back, 0 bases at V and 2 bases at J, with 10 bases in the middle. CDR3 residues: CASSLAGTLNYGYTF. Written as DNA, the CDR3 is TGTGCCAGCAGTTTAGCCGGGACCTTAAACTATGGCTACACCTTC.

The sample holds many counts of this clonotype. The chain links TRBV6-1 to TRBJ1-6, with D possibly matching TRBD1 (6 bases). The CDR3 runs to 13 residues. Germline V gene sequence: CDR1 MNHNS, CDR2 SASEGT. The ends were cut back, 6 bases at V and 10 bases at J, with 13 bases in the middle. CDR3 region: CASSLGRGSPLHF. In DNA, the CDR3 is TGTGCCAGCAGCCTAGGTAGGGGGTCACCCCTCCACTTT.

This clonotype was observed a few times. The rearrangement links TRBV20-1 to TRBJ2-3; no clear D gene. The CDR3 length is 12 residues. CDR1 and CDR2 from the germline V gene are DFQATT and SNEGSKA (reference sequence). Between the trimmed V and J ends, which lost 1 base and 4 bases, there was a span of 6 bases. CDR3 coding DNA: TGCAGTGCTAGAGTAATTTCAGATACGCAGTATTTT. Encoded protein: CSARVISDTQYF.

This clonotype appeared a few times. This chain joins TRBV4-3 and TRBJ2-1, with TRBD2 matching over 11 bases. CDR3 length: 15 residues. After removal of 4 bases from V and 7 bases from J, the junction contained 6 bases not matched to a gene. The germline gives CDR1 LGHNA, CDR2 YSLEER. The CDR3 DNA reads TGCGCCAGCAGCCCAAGACTAGCGGGGTGGAATGAGCAGTTCTTC. Its translation is CASSPRLAGWNEQFF.

This clonotype was counted only a few times. The chain employs TRBV7-2 and TRBJ2-3; 8 nucleotides match TRBD1. The germline gives CDR1 SGHTA, CDR2 FQGNSA. The CDR3 loop spans 15 amino acids. With 5 bases clipped from V and 1 base from J, the junction kept 5 bases outside the gene matches. CDR3 coding DNA: TGTGCCAGCAGCCTGGCGACAGGGGGCACAGATACGCAGTATTTT. Encoded protein: CASSLATGGTDTQYF.

Only a few counts were recorded for this clonotype. This chain uses TRBV5-1 with TRBJ2-3; tentative D call: TRBD1 (6 bases). CDR1 is SGHRS and CDR2 is YFSETQ in the germline V gene. CDR3 length: 15 residues. Trimming removed 4 bases at V and 2 bases at J, with 14 bases between. CDR3 residues: CASSGLTGYTDTQYF. The CDR3 nucleotides read TGCGCCAGCAGCGGCCTAACAGGGTACACAGATACGCAGTATTTT. Complete variable domain (other parts from reference TRBV5-1 and TRBJ2-3): KAGVTQTPRYLIKTRGQQVTLSCSPISGHRSVSWYQQTPGQGLQFLFEYFSETQRNKGNFPGRFSGRQFSNSRSEMNVSTLELGDSALYLCASSGLTGYTDTQYFGPGTRLTVL.

The rearrangement joins TRBV4-2 to TRBJ2-2; D gene ambiguous. The CDR3 has 15 amino acids. The V and J ends lost 3 bases and 2 bases respectively, with 10 bases between them. Germline assignment: CDR1 LGHNA and CDR2 YNFKEQ. CDR3 amino acids: CASSQLTPNTGELFF. CDR3 sequence (DNA): TGTGCCAGCAGCCAGTTGACCCCAAACACCGGGGAGCTGTTTTTT.

This clonotype was recorded a few times. The chain links TRBV5-1 to TRBJ2-3; TRBD1 agrees at 9 bases. This CDR3 has 16 amino acids. Trimming removed 4 bases from V and 9 bases from J; junction bases left unmatched: 15. Germline V gene data show CDR1 as SGHRS and CDR2 as YFSETQ. The CDR3 loop is CASSGTGTVSGGTQYF. The CDR3 nucleotides are TGCGCCAGCAGCGGGACAGGGACGGTGTCTGGAGGCACGCAGTATTTT.

The chain is built from TRBV20-1 and TRBJ2-3; TRBD2 aligns across 15 bases. The CDR3 is 18 residues long. V lost 5 bases and J lost 2; bases outside the gene matches: 11. The germline CDR1 and CDR2 sequences are DFQATT and SNEGSKA (reference sequence). CDR3 amino acids: CSASRTSGGATHTDTQYF. CDR3 sequence (DNA): TGCAGTGCTTCAAGGACTAGCGGGGGGGCTACGCACACAGATACGCAGTATTTT.

CDR3 region: CASSPRDTDPYEQYF. The CDR3 region has the DNA TGTGCCAGCAGTCCCCGGGACACTGACCCCTACGAGCAGTACTTC. The chain carries TRBV6-1 and TRBJ2-7; D is possibly TRBD1 (6 bases). The CDR3 runs to 15 residues. Germline V gene lookup returns CDR1 MNHNS and CDR2 SASEGT. V lost 5 bases and J lost 2, with 16 bases in between.

The chain uses TRBV20-1 and TRBJ2-7; 12 nucleotides align to TRBD1. V trimming: 4 bases; J trimming: 9 bases; junction bases outside the gene matches: 10. Germline V lookup: CDR1 DFQATT, CDR2 SNEGSKA (reference sequence). The CDR3 sequence is 14 residues long. The CDR3 DNA reads as TGCAGTGCTACCCTATCGGGACAGGGGGCTGGGCAGTACTTC. This encodes CSATLSGQGAGQYF.

J is TRBJ2-3 and V is TRBV11-2; 11 bases line up with TRBD2. After removal of 3 bases from V and 2 bases from J, the junction contained 10 bases not matched to a gene. Germline assignment: CDR1 SGHAT and CDR2 FQNNGV. The length of the CDR3 is 18 residues. The CDR3 is CASSFLSLAGGTTDTQYF. CDR3 DNA sequence: TGTGCCAGCAGCTTCCTATCCCTAGCGGGGGGTACCACAGATACGCAGTATTTT.

This clonotype appeared a few times. This sequence joins TRBV12-3 or TRBV12-4 and TRBJ2-1; no clear D. CDR3 length: 14 amino acids. Deletions cut 4 bases from V and 5 bases from J, with 12 bases between. The CDR3 coding sequence is TGTGCCAGCAGTTCTCTCCTATTCGACAATGAGCAGTTCTTC. This translates into CASSSLLFDNEQFF.

This clonotype showed up just a few times. V and J are TRBV5-1 and TRBJ2-3; 10 nucleotides line up with TRBD2. This CDR3 region has 14 residues. Germline V lookup: CDR1 SGHRS, CDR2 YFSETQ. Unmatched junction bases numbered 8, after V lost 4 bases and J lost 9 bases. CDR3 sequence: CASSPSGGVVTQYF. The CDR3 coding sequence is TGCGCCAGCAGCCCCAGCGGGGGGGTAGTGACGCAGTATTTT.

This clonotype was seen a few times. The chain recombines TRBV19 with TRBJ2-3; tentatively, D is TRBD1 (5 bases). The CDR3 loop spans 15 amino acids. Germline V gene sequence: CDR1 LNHDA, CDR2 SQIVND (reference sequence). V lost 8 bases and J 6 bases, leaving 21 bases between the germline ends. This chain's CDR3 is CASGPAQAALDTQYF. The CDR3 region has the DNA TGTGCCAGTGGGCCGGCACAGGCGGCCCTGGATACGCAGTATTTT. Full variable domain (outside the CDR3, taken from reference TRBV19 and TRBJ2-3): DGGITQSPKYLFRKEGQNVTLSCEQNLNHDAMYWYRQDPGQGLRLIYYSQIVNDFQKGDIAEGYSVSREKKESFPLTVTSAQKNPTAFYLCASGPAQAALDTQYFGPGTRLTVL.

The genes are TRBV27 and TRBJ1-1; 8 nucleotides match TRBD1. Germline V gene data show CDR1 as MNHEY and CDR2 as SMNVEV (reference sequence). J lost 4 bases, V lost 5 bases, and 9 bases had no gene match. The CDR3 extends over 15 amino acids. The CDR3 protein is CASSPYDRGGTEAFF. CDR3 in DNA: TGTGCCAGCAGTCCGTATGACAGGGGCGGCACTGAAGCTTTCTTT.

The chain uses TRBV7-8 and TRBJ2-3; D is unclear. With 4 bases removed from V and 10 bases from J, the gap between germline ends came to 18 bases. Germline values: CDR1 SGHVS, CDR2 FQNEAQ. The length of the CDR3 is 14 residues. The CDR3 DNA reads as TGTGCCAGCAGCTCCCAAGCCCTGGTCGCGCCGCAGTATTTT. Protein sequence: CASSSQALVAPQYF.

Only a few counts were recorded for this clonotype. This chain joins TRBV5-5 and TRBJ2-7; tentative D call: TRBD1 (6 bases). The CDR3 runs to 14 residues. The germline CDR1 and CDR2 sequences are SGHKS and YYEKEE (reference sequence). V was pared by 0 bases and J by 3 bases, with 10 bases between. CDR3 amino acids: CASSLVGQNYEQYF. In DNA form, the CDR3 reads TGTGCCAGCAGCTTGGTTGGACAGAACTACGAGCAGTACTTC.

The chain uses TRBV20-1 and TRBJ1-5; 8 bases line up with TRBD1. V was clipped by 2 bases and J by 3 bases; unmatched bases: 6. This CDR3 is built from 15 residues. Looked up from germline, CDR1 is DFQATT and CDR2 is SNEGSKA (reference sequence). CDR3 DNA: TGCAGTGCTAGACGGGACAGGAGACCCAATCAGCCCCAGCATTTT. Translation: CSARRDRRPNQPQHF.

The genes are TRBV10-3 and TRBJ2-5, with TRBD2 matching 7 bases. Trimming took 8 bases from V and 0 from J; bases not matched to a gene: 3. This CDR3 has 13 amino acids. In germline, CDR1 is ENHRY, CDR2 SYGVKD. CDR3 DNA: TGTGCCATCGGGAGGGAGGACCAAGAGACCCAGTACTTC. Residues: CAIGREDQETQYF.

At least ten counts were recorded for this clonotype. CDR3: CASQRQVPNTGELFF. The CDR3 nucleotides are TGCGCCAGCCAAAGGCAGGTCCCGAACACCGGGGAGCTGTTTTTT. The chain combines TRBV5-1 with TRBJ2-2; no firm D call. V was shortened by 7 bases and J by 0 bases, with 13 bases between the two germline ends. CDR1 SGHRS and CDR2 YFSETQ come from the germline V gene. CDR3 length: 15 amino acids. Full variable domain (remainder filled in from reference TRBV5-1 and TRBJ2-2): KAGVTQTPRYLIKTRGQQVTLSCSPISGHRSVSWYQQTPGQGLQFLFEYFSETQRNKGNFPGRFSGRQFSNSRSEMNVSTLELGDSALYLCASQRQVPNTGELFFGEGSRLTVL.

DNA of the CDR3: TGTGCCAGCAGCTCCCTTGCGGAGACCCAGTACTTC. Its translation: CASSSLAETQYF. The chain is built from TRBV12-3 or TRBV12-4 and TRBJ2-5; D gene uncertain. The CDR3 consists of 12 residues. The ends were cut back, 6 bases at V and 5 bases at J, with 10 bases in the middle.